This T cell receptor beta chain was sequenced for a study of T-cell memory formation after mild COVID-19. Study-wide background: The two donors had largely donor-specific TCR clusters.

The V gene's germline CDR1 is KGHSH and CDR2 LQKENI. CDR3 size: 14 residues. Trimming shortened V by 3 bases and J by 2 bases, and 11 bases separated the two germline ends. TCRdb itself ran the 5' RACE reads through MiXCR, one entry per CDR3 protein. The sample lists over 350,000 distinct CDR3 sequences, 24% occurring once. The clonotype was recovered from an adult woman who had mild COVID-19 (a few samples of this study predate the infection). Cell type and time point are not known. The rearrangement links TRBV18 to TRBJ2-7, with D perhaps assigned TRBD1 or TRBD2 (5 bases each). The sequenced sample consisted of PBMCs or a T cell subset sorted from them (not recorded which). For the CDR3, the DNA is TGTGCCAGCTCACCCGGGACCCAAACCTACGAGCAGTACTTC. This sequence encodes CASSPGTQTYEQYF.